This entry is about one T cell receptor (beta chain). Its antigen is unknown. This PCR relied on a set of 60 Vbeta primers and 13 Jbeta primers. Measured with immunoSEQ multiplex PCR; TCRdb has only the in-frame clones, and not every one. The data show 150,000 to 180,000 clones, roughly four fifths seen once. CDR1 and CDR2 (germline): LGHNA, YSLEER. V shed 0 bases and J 1 base; nucleotides not matched to a gene: 2. The CDR3 extends over 15 amino acids. This entry belongs to a study of cytomegalovirus exposure and HLA in healthy donors. General study findings and limits: In a later analysis, TCR beta V- and J-gene trimming was associated with a missense DCLRE1C variant.

Sequencing input: PBMCs. This clonotype originated in a man aged 18 to 30 in good health and CMV-seronegative. The rearrangement joins TRBV4-3 to TRBJ2-5; 7 bases fit TRBD1. This CDR3 is CASSQDRDSQETQYF. The CDR3 region has the DNA TGCGCCAGCAGCCAAGATCGGGACAGCCAAGAGACCCAGTACTTC.